This TCR beta chain was identified in a study of T-cell memory formation after mild COVID-19. Study-level results: Proof of SARS-CoV-2 specificity was absent for the second-wave clones that crested on day 37.

This CDR3 region has 14 residues. Germline lookup yields CDR1 MNHEY and CDR2 SMNVEV (reference sequence). Trimming left V 6 bases short and J 2 bases short, with 13 bases between. Via MiXCR, TCRdb re-called the 5' RACE reads, giving one row per CDR3 protein. The sample contains 390,000 or so distinct CDR3 sequences, about 17% of which appear only once. This clonotype was counted between two and nine times. Its antigen is unknown. This sequence was found in a man younger than 30 who had mild COVID-19 (a few samples of this study predate the infection). Cell type and time point are not known. The rearrangement joins TRBV27 to TRBJ1-1, with no clear D. The material sequenced was PBMCs or a T cell subset sorted from them (not recorded which). DNA for the CDR3: TGTGCCAGCAGAGTGGCAGGAGGTAACACTGAAGCTTTCTTT. This translates into CASRVAGGNTEAFF.